This TCR beta chain came from a study of cytomegalovirus exposure and HLA in healthy donors (dated by TCRdb to the late 2010s). About the study as a whole: An earlier analysis of roughly 610 of the donors reported 250 to 350 Gb of sequence data and 95 million to 140 million unique TCR beta sequences obtained from around 190 million T cells. To predict cytomegalovirus infection status, the study combined high-throughput TCR immunosequencing, statistical association of individual TCRs with disease status, and machine learning. Approximately 330 gigabases of sequencing data and around 80 million unique TCR sequences made up an early release that covered 500 to 650 HLA-typed donors. In a later genetic analysis, genome-wide SNP genotypes for about 55% of the roughly 700 donors were used, and that subset was treated as a discovery cohort. The number of typed donors differed by locus: roughly 620-640 for A, B, C, DRB1 and DQB1; roughly 510 for DQA1; 600 to 610 for DPA1; and some 450 for DPB1. Among several hundred genotyped donors of the cohort, an average of about 220,000 unique TCR beta nucleotide sequences was sequenced per donor, of which roughly 17% were non-productive. Of the approximately 370 genotyped donors, 70% to 90% were placed in the genetic ancestry cluster associated with self-reported Caucasian donors. HLA typing covered class I and class II loci at four-digit resolution. Donor age, sex, ethnicity and CMV serostatus were collected together with the repertoire data. About five DR-DQ haplotypes were treated as single units for association and clustering because of strong linkage in the cohort. Rather than drawing on any new phenotypic data, the later analysis identified candidate immune exposures from TCR beta sequences and the way those sequences occurred across donors. Besides the first cohort of around 670 subjects, a separate validation cohort made up of roughly 130 different subjects was used. Every discovery cohort repertoire had been produced on one sequencing platform. A later analysis re-examined previously published TCR beta repertoires from roughly 650 donors and added high-resolution HLA genotyping to investigate patterns of TCR occurrence. Using immunosequencing, the study profiled T cell repertoires from about 620 subjects and related those repertoires to cytomegalovirus serostatus. To decide whether each TCR beta V gene segment behaved as functional or pseudogenic, an earlier analysis of some 600 of the donors relied on high-throughput TCR beta sequencing. The study was designed to test whether signatures of past pathogen exposure could be identified by cataloging public T cell receptors.

The cohort was made up of about 670 healthy bone marrow donors. Cohort members were all nominally healthy when sampled, although unrecorded immune exposures were likely present. The donor was CMV seronegative and belonged to the group of under 400 seronegative cohort members. Each donor provided a peripheral blood sample, and peripheral blood mononuclear cells were used for TCR beta sequencing. Genomic DNA was extracted from the blood cell samples with the Qiagen DNeasy Blood Extraction Kit. Deletion took 5 bases off V and 6 bases off J, with a span of 14 bases between the germline ends. For CDR1 and CDR2, the germline V gene lists MDHEN and SYDVKM. Reading from cysteine to phenylalanine, the CDR3 counts 13 amino acids. The retained sequence is limited to the CDR3, 39 bases, with the frame set at the first base. On this clone: Its antigen target is currently unknown. No base quality information exists; no much larger clone differs at one position.

The library came from the immunoSEQ multiplex PCR assay. The multiplex PCR relied on a mix of 60 forward primers for TCR Vbeta segments and 13 reverse primers for TCR Jbeta segments. The CDR3 region of rearranged TCR beta genes was amplified from genomic DNA by a multiplex PCR assay. Amplified TCR beta libraries were sequenced as 87-base-pair reads on the Illumina HiSeq System. In the authors' own workflow: Across the 700 or so repertoires, a later analysis counted tens of millions of unique TCR beta chains, roughly 11 million of which were shared by at least two donors. Raw reads were error-corrected and collapsed into unique sequences by a nearest-neighbor algorithm in which closely related sequences were merged to remove PCR and sequencing errors. To assign V, D and J gene segments, CDR3 sequences were aligned to IMGT reference sequences. For a sequence to be retained, at least a six-nucleotide match to both a V gene segment and a J gene segment was required. A rearrangement counted as productive if the CDR3 had no stop codons and remained in frame with V and J, and every other rearrangement counted as non-productive. Following IMGT convention, CDR3 was defined as the stretch from the second conserved V-encoded cysteine up to the conserved J-encoded phenylalanine. In an earlier analysis of just under 600 of the donors, sequences lacking an unambiguous match to a single V gene segment were excluded. An earlier analysis of 500 to 700 of the donors classified V segments as functional when productive rearrangements were above 56.7% and as segregating when the standard deviation between donors was above 5%. A statistical classification framework was built for diagnosing cytomegalovirus status from the catalog of TCR beta chain sequences. V and J gene assignment, in a later analysis, came from comparing TCR nucleotide sequences with IMGT/GENE-DB human TR gene sequences. A later analysis assigned CDR3 sequences and most-parsimonious VDJ recombination scenarios with the TCRdist pipeline. In a later analysis, each TCR beta chain was defined by its CDR3 amino acid sequence together with its V-gene family, and reads without a unique V-gene family were excluded. As a way to deal with suspected cross-contamination and a sequencing artifact, a later analysis dropped nearly 600 nucleotide sequences that were highly shared and had low generation probability. For each public chain, a later analysis derived a clonal expansion index from normalized ranks of inferred template counts within each repertoire. Generation probabilities in a later analysis came from a VDJ recombination model fitted to out-of-frame rearrangements, and those results were checked against IGoR. Hypergeometric tests were used in a later analysis to score TCR-TCR, TCR-HLA and TCR-CMV co-occurrence, with a repertoire-size bias correction applied to the TCR pairs. A later analysis estimated false discovery rates by permuting HLA or CMV assignments 20 times. In a later analysis, co-occurring TCRs were grouped using DBSCAN, with TCRdist sequence similarity added in when clustering inside HLA-allele-positive subsets. Repertoires with fewer than 30,000 or more than 120,000 public chains, plus five repertoires with anomalous nucleotide sharing, were excluded from co-occurrence clustering. Sourced from immuneACCESS, this table was stored by TCRdb with only in-frame sequences that have V and J called. A share of the clones is absent; for the studies checked, an unresolved V gene accounts for under half, and the remainder has no known explanation. Clone size and the V and J calls come from that table; the DNA yielded D and trimming. Counted in this sample were 150,000 to 200,000 clones; 65% to 85% of them appeared once. The ten largest clones take up less than 4.5% of the sample.

Findings and caveats that apply to the study as a whole: The only immune exposure information available for the cohort was CMV serostatus. When HLA alleles, especially DR and DQ, strongly co-occurred, TCR associations were difficult to assign to individual alleles. Because the 87-base-pair reads could not distinguish some IMGT-functional V segments, including TRBV6-2 and TRBV6-3, those segments were excluded. The presence/absence analyses assumed that sequencing depth was roughly uniform across donors, and that assumption may not be true. In vitro tests confirmed that a few of the cytomegalovirus-associated TCR beta chains recognize cytomegalovirus antigens. The authors suggested that the approach could potentially be extended to other disease states and immunological phenotypes. Because HLA typing was missing for some donors at each locus, association tests included only the typed subset. According to a later analysis, parvovirus B19, influenza, CMV and Epstein-Barr virus appeared linked to several top co-occurrence clusters. In an earlier analysis of some 540 of the donors, most TCR beta V segments appeared in productive rearrangements about 87% or about 30% of the time, broadly matching IMGT annotations. In this cohort, only TCR beta chains were sequenced, and detectable features were limited by the absence of alpha or paired-chain data. About 15 rarely observed V segments, including chromosome 9 orphons, were excluded from the earlier analysis of some 590 of the donors because counts were too low. V-gene and J-gene trimming of TCR beta chains was associated with a missense DCLRE1C variant in a later genetic analysis, and the association was replicated in an independent cohort. In a later analysis, HLA-associated TCR beta chains showed more clonal expansion and lower generation probabilities than non-associated chains that were equally common. While some public TCRs were present in many individuals, most TCR sequences turned up only very rarely across donors. According to a later genetic analysis, donors in an Asian-associated ancestry cluster had fewer N-insertions in productive TCRs than the roughly 670-donor mean. The study gave a list of 150 to 200 TCR beta chains associated with cytomegalovirus. Linkage disequilibrium might explain the correlated functional status among segregating V segments, but an unknown experimental factor could not be excluded. According to a later analysis, most CMV-associated TCR beta chains appeared to be HLA-restricted, and the HLA associations seemed to be driven largely by CMV exposure. The classifier was reported to diagnose cytomegalovirus status with high specificity and sensitivity in both the original and validation cohorts. A later analysis found that TCR association rates varied across HLA loci, with DRB1 alleles showing the most associated TCRs and HLA-C alleles the fewest. Specific HLA alleles were associated with over 15,000 TCR beta sequences at a false discovery rate of 0.05 in a later analysis. A cluster of highly shared sequence variants was judged likely to be a technical artifact of the sequencing pipeline. A further reported finding was that TCR beta sequences accurately predicted the HLA-A and HLA-B alleles for most subjects in the first cohort.

The sample consisted of PBMCs. Rearrangement joined TRBV28 to TRBJ2-7, and TRBD1 may be the D gene, going by 6 matching bases. This clonotype originated in a man between 45 and 60 years old in good health and CMV-seronegative. The CDR3 in this case is CASSPTAQGEQYF. The nucleotides read TGTGCCAGCAGTCCTACAGCACAGGGCGAGCAGTACTTC. The CDR3, completed at both ends by the reference TRBV28 and TRBJ2-7 genes, gives the full variable domain DVKVTQSSRYLVKRTGEKVFLECVQDMDHENMFWYRQDPGLGLRLIYFSYDVKMKEKGDIPEGYSVSREKKERFSLILESASTNQTSMYLCASSPTAQGEQYFGPGTRLTVT.